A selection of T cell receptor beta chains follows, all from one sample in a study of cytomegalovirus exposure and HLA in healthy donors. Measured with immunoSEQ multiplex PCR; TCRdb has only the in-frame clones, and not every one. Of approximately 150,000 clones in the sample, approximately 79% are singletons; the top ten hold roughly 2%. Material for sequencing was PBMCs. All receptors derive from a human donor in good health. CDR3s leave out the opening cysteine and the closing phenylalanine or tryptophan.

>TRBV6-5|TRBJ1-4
ASSGGEINEKLF
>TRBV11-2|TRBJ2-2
ASSALRGNTGELF
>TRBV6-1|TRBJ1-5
ASSGYDNQPQH
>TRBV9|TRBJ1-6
ASSADRNSPLH
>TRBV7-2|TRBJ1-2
ASNGRPDRASLGYT
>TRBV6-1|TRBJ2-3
ASGLGGWTDTQY
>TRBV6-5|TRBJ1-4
ASSPLDGKLELF
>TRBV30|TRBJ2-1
AWRFPGQGTNEQF
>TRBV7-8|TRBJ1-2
ASSSLQTGIYGYT
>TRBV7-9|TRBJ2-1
ASSLQGFKYNEQF
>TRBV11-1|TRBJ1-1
ASSPEVGNTEAF
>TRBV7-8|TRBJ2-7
ASSLGVSYEQY
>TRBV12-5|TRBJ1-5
ASGSPGTRSNQPQH
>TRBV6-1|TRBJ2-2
ASSARLAGGITNTGELF
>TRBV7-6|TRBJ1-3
ASSSGGQGHGNTIY
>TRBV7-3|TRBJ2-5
ASSLLGGSMETQY
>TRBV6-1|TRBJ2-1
ASSTGTDYNEQF
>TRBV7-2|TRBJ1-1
ASSFGTGFTEAF